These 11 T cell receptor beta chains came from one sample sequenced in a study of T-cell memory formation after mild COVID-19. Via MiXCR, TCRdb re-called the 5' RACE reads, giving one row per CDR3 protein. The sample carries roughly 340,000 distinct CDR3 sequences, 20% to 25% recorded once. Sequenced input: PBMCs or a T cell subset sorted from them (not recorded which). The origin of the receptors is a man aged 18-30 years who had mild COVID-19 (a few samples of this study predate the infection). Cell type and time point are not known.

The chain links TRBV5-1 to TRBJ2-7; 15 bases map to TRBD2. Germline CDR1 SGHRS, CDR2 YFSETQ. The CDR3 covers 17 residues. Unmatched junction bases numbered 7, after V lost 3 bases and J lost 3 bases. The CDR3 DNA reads TGCGCCAGCAGCTCCGGGACTAGCGGGGGGTTATTCTACGAGCAGTACTTC. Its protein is CASSSGTSGGLFYEQYF. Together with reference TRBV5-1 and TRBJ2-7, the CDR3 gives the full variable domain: KAGVTQTPRYLIKTRGQQVTLSCSPISGHRSVSWYQQTPGQGLQFLFEYFSETQRNKGNFPGRFSGRQFSNSRSEMNVSTLELGDSALYLCASSSGTSGGLFYEQYFGPGTRLTVT.

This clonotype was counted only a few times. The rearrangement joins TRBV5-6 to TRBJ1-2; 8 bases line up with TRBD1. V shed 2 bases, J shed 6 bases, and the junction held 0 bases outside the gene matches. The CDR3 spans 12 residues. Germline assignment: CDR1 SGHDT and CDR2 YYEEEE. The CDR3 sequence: CASSFRGHGYTF. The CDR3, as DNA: TGTGCCAGCAGCTTCAGGGGGCATGGCTACACCTTC.

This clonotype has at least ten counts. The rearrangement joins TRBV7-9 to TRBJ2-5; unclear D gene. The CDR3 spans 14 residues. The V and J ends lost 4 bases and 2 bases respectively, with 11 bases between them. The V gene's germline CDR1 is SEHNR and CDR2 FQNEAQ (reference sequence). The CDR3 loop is CASSSLSQQETQYF. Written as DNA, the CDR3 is TGTGCCAGCAGCTCCCTGTCCCAACAAGAGACCCAGTACTTC.

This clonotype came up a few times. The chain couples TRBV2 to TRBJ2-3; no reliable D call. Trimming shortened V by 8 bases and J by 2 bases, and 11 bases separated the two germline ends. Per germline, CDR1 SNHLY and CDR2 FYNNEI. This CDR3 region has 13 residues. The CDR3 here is CASSGRATDTQYF. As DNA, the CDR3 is TGTGCCAGCTCAGGACGGGCCACAGATACGCAGTATTTT.

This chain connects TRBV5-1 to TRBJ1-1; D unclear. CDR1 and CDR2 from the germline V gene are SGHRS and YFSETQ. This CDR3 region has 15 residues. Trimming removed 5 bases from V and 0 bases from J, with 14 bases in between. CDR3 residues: CASRSSGQLNTEAFF. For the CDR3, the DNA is TGCGCCAGCAGGAGTTCTGGGCAGCTGAACACTGAAGCTTTCTTT.

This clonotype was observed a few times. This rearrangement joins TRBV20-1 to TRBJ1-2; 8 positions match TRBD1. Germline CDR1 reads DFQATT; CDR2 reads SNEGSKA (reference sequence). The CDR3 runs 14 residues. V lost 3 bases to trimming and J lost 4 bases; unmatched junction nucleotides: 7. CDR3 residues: CSASGQGLSYGYTF. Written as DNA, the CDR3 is TGCAGTGCTAGTGGACAGGGCCTTTCCTATGGCTACACCTTC.

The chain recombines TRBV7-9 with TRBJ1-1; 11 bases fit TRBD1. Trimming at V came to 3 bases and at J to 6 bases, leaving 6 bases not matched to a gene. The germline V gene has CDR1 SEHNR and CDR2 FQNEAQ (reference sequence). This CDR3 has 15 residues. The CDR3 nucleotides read TGTGCCAGCAGCTTGGGACAGGGGGGAGCCCCTGAAGCTTTCTTT. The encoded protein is CASSLGQGGAPEAFF.

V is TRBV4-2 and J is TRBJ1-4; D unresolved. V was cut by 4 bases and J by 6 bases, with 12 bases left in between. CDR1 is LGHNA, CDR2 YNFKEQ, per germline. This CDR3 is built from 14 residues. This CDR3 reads CASSPGGYDEKLFF. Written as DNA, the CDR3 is TGTGCCAGCAGCCCCGGTGGGTACGATGAAAAACTGTTTTTT.

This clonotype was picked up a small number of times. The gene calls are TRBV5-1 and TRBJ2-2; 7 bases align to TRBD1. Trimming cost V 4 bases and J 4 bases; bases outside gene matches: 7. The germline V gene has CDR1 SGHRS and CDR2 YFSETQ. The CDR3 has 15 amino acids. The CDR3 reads CASSSRQGSTGELFF. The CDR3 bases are TGCGCCAGCAGCAGTAGACAGGGAAGCACCGGGGAGCTGTTTTTT.

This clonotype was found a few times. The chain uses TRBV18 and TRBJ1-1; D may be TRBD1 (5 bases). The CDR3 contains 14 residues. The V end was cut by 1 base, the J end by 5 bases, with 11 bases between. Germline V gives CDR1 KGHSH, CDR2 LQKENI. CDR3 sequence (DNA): TGTGCCAGCTCACCACAGGGGAGGGGAACTGAAGCTTTCTTT. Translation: CASSPQGRGTEAFF.

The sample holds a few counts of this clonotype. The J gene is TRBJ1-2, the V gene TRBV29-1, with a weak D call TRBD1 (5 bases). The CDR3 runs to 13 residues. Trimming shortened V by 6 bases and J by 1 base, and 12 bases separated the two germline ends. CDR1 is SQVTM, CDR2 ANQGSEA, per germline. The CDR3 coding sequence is TGCAGCGTGCCCTGGGACGGTAACTATGGCTACACCTTC. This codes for CSVPWDGNYGYTF.